This TCR beta chain was identified during a study of identical twins. There are a few counts of this clonotype. Its specificity is not known. J was trimmed by 5 bases and V by 6 bases; bases with no gene match: 5. This CDR3 is built from 14 residues. Per germline, CDR1 DFQATT and CDR2 SNEGSKA (reference sequence). Overall study findings and caveats: Carriage of fewer insertions was seen in abundant cord blood beta clonotypes, whereas memory repertoires showed none. Excess sharing between twins was weaker in beta out-of-frame sequences. Twin-shared out-of-frame alpha sequences were enriched for low generation probability.

A universal primer binding site was introduced by template switching. The final cDNA contained unique molecular identifiers. TCRdb re-called the 5' RACE reads through MiXCR, storing one row per CDR3 protein. This sample has 200,000 to 250,000 distinct CDR3 sequences, with roughly 7% found just once. The sample also formed part of further work on yellow fever vaccine responses in identical twins.

The rearrangement links TRBV20-1 to TRBJ2-3; 13 nucleotides match TRBD2. This receptor was obtained from a woman aged 18-29 years in good health. Material: memory (CD45RO+) T cells sorted from blood. The CDR3 DNA follows: TGCAGTGCCCGACTAGCGGGAGGCATAGATACGCAGTATTTT. Protein product: CSARLAGGIDTQYF.